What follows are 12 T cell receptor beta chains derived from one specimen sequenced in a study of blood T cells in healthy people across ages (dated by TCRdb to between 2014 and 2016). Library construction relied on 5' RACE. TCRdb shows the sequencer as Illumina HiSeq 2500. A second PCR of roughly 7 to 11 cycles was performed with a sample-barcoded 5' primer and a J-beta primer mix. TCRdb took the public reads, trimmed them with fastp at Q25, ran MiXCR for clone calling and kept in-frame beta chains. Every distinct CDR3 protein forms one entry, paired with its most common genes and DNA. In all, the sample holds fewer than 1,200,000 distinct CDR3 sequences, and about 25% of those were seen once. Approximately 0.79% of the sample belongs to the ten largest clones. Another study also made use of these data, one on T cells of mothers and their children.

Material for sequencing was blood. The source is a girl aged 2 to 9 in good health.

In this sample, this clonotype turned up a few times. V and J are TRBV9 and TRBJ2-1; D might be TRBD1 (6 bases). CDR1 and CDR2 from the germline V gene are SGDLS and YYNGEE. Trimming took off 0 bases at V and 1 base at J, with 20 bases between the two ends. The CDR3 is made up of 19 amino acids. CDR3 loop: CASSVGLFSGVISYNEQFF. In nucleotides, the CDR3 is TGTGCCAGCAGCGTAGGTCTTTTCTCAGGGGTCATATCCTACAATGAGCAGTTCTTC.

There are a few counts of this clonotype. In nucleotides, the CDR3 is TGTGCCAGCAGTTACGGCAGAAACACCGGGGAGCTGTTTTTT. As protein: CASSYGRNTGELFF. The chain links TRBV6-5 to TRBJ2-2; D remains ambiguous. The CDR3 consists of 14 residues. Germline CDR1 is MNHEY and CDR2 is SVGAGI. The V and J ends lost 2 bases and 2 bases respectively, with 6 bases between them.

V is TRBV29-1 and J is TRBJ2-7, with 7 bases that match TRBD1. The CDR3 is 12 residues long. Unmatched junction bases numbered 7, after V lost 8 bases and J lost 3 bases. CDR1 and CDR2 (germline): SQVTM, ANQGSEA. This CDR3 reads CSITGDGYEQYF. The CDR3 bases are TGCAGCATCACAGGGGACGGCTACGAGCAGTACTTC.

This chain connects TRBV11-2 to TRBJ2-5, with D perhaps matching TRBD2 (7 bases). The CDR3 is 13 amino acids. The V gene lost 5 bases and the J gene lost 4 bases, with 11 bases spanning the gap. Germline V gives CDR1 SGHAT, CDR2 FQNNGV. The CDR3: CASSGGGPETQYF. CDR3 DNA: TGTGCCAGCAGCGGGGGGGGCCCAGAGACCCAGTACTTC.

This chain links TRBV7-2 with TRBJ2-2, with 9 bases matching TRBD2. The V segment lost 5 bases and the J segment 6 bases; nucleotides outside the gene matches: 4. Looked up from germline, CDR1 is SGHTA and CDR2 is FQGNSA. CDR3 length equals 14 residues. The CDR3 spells CASSERGAAGELFF. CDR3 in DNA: TGTGCCAGCAGCGAGCGGGGGGCGGCCGGGGAGCTGTTTTTT.

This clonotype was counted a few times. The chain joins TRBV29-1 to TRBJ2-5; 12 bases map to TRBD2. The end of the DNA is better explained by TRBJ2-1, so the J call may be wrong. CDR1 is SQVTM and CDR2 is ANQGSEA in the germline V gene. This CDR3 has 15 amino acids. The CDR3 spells CSPVQPTSGRDEQFF. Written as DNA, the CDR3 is TGCAGCCCTGTGCAACCGACTAGCGGGAGAGATGAGCAGTTCTTC.

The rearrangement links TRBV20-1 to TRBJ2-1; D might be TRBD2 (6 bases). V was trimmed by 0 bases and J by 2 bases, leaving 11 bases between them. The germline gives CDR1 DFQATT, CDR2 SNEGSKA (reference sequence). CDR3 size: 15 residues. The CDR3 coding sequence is TGCAGTGCTAGAGATCGACTAGGACCCTACAATGAGCAGTTCTTC. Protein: CSARDRLGPYNEQFF.

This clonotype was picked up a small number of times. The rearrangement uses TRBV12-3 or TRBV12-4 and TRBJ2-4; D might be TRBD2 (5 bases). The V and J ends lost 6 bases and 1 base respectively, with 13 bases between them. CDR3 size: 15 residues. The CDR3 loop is CASSPFRDAKNIQYF. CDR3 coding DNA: TGTGCCAGCAGCCCCTTCCGGGATGCCAAAAACATTCAGTACTTC.

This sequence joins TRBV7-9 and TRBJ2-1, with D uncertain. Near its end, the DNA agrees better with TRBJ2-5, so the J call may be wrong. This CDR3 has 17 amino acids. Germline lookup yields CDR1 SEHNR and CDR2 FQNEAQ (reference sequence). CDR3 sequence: CASSLALNSRNQETQYF. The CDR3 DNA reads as TGTGCCAGCAGCTTAGCCCTAAATAGCCGAAACCAAGAGACCCAGTACTTC.

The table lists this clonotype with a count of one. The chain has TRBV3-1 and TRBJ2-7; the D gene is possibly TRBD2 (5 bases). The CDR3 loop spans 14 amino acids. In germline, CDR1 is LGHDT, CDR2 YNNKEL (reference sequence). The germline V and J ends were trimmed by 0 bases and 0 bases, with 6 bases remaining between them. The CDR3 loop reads CASSQDGNSYEQYF. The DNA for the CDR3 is TGTGCCAGCAGCCAAGACGGGAACTCCTACGAGCAGTACTTC.

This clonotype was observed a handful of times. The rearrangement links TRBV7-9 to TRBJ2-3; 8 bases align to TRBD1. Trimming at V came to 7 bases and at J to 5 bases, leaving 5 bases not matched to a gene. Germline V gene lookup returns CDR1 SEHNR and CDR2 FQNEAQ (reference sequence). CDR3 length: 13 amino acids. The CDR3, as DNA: TGTGCCAGCACCGACAGGGGTGAAGATACGCAGTATTTT. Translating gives CASTDRGEDTQYF.

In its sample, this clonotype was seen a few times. CDR3: CASSPRTVRGTDTQYF. The CDR3 DNA reads TGTGCCAGCAGCCCCCGGACTGTTCGCGGCACAGATACGCAGTATTTT. The chain carries TRBV13 and TRBJ2-3, with D possibly being TRBD2 (5 bases). This CDR3 is built from 16 residues. In germline, CDR1 is PRHDT, CDR2 FYEKMQ (reference sequence). With 5 bases removed from V and 1 base from J, the gap between germline ends came to 16 bases.